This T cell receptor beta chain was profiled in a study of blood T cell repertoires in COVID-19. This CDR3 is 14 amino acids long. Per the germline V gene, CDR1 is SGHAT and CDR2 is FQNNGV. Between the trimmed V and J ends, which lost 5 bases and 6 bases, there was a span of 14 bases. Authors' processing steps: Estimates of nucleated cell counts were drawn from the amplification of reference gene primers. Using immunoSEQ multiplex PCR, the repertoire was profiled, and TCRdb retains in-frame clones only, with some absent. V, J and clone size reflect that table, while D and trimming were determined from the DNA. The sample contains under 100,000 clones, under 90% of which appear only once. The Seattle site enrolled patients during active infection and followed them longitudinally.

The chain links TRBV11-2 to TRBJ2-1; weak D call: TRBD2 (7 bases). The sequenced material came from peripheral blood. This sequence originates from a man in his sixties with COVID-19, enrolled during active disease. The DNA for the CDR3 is TGTGCCAGCAGCCACCGGGGGGCTGTCAATGAGCAGTTCTTC. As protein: CASSHRGAVNEQFF.